The clone carrying this T cell receptor beta chain has only one observation. The antigen is undetermined. These data come from a study of OX40 agonist ivuxolimab in advanced cancers. Study details: Earlier anti-PD-1, anti-PD-L1 or anti-CTLA-4 therapy was permitted; about 39% had received some. Study-wide results and limits: More expanded clones were seen, on average, in CD8+ T cells than in CD4+.

The method was immunoSEQ multiplex PCR; TCRdb's version includes in-frame clones alone and lacks a portion of them. The sample holds 81,000 or so clones; 88% are singletons and the top ten take 0.45% to 0.55%. Samples were taken at baseline and on day 1 of cycles 4 and 7. The germline gives CDR1 MNHEY, CDR2 SVGAGI. The CDR3 runs to 15 residues. Between the trimmed V and J ends, which lost 2 bases and 8 bases, there was a span of 15 bases. This clonotype was obtained from an adult with an advanced solid tumor such as melanoma, head and neck, liver or kidney cancer. This chain joins TRBV6-5 and TRBJ1-4, with D hard to call. Sequences were derived from CD4+ or CD8+ T cells sorted from blood, sampled in a trial of the OX40 agonist ivuxolimab. The CDR3 DNA follows: TGTGCCAGCAGTTACAACGTAGGGCTAGGGGAAAAACTGTTTTTT. Translated: CASSYNVGLGEKLFF.